This paragraph reports one T cell receptor (beta chain). The data derive from a study of T cell responses to AZD1222 COVID-19 vaccine. Germline lookup yields CDR1 SGHTA and CDR2 FQGNSA. V was clipped by 3 bases and J by 0 bases; unmatched bases: 9. This CDR3 spans 17 amino acids. Profiled with immunoSEQ multiplex PCR; TCRdb holds only in-frame clones, not every one. The repertoire includes approximately 100,000 clones, roughly 90% of them detected once, and 1.2% sits in the top ten. The sequencing used peripheral blood, collected on day 0 of AZD1222 vaccination. The chain uses TRBV7-2 and TRBJ1-2, with 8 bases matching TRBD1. This clonotype was obtained from an adult in good health. CDR3 region: CASSFKDRAEANYGYTF. The CDR3 coding sequence is TGTGCCAGCAGCTTTAAGGACAGGGCGGAAGCTAACTATGGCTACACCTTC.